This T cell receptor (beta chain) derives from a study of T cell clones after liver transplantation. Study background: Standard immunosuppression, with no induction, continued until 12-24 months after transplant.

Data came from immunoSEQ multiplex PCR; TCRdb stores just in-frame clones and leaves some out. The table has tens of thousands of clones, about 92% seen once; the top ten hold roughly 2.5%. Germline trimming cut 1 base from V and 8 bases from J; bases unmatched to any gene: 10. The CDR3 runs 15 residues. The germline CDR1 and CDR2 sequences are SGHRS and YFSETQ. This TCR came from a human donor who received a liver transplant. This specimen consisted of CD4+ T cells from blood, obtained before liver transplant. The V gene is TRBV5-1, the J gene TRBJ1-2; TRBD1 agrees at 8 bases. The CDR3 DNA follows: TGCGCCAGCAGCTTGAGTGGACAGGGAAGAACGGGCTACACCTTC. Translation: CASSLSGQGRTGYTF. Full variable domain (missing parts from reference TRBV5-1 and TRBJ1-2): KAGVTQTPRYLIKTRGQQVTLSCSPISGHRSVSWYQQTPGQGLQFLFEYFSETQRNKGNFPGRFSGRQFSNSRSEMNVSTLELGDSALYLCASSLSGQGRTGYTFGSGTRLTVV.